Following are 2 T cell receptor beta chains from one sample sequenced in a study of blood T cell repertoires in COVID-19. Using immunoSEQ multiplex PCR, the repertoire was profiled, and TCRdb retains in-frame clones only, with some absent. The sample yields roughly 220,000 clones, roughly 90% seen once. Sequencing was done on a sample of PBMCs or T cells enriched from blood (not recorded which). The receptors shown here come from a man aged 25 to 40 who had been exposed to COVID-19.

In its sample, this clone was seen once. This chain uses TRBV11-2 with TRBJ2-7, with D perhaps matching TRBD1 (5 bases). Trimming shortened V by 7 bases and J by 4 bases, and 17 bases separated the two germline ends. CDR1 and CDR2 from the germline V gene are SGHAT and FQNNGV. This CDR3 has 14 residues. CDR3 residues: CASNPFSGAYEQYF. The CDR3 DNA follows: TGTGCCAGCAACCCATTCAGTGGGGCATACGAGCAGTACTTC.

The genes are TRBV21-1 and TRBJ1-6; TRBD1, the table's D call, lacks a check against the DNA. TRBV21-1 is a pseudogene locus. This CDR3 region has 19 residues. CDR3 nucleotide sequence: TGTGCCAGCAGCAAAGGGCTGCTCCGGGACAGGGTGATAATTTCACCCCTCCACTTT. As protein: CASSKGLLRDRVIISPLHF.